This T cell receptor beta chain was obtained from a study of OX40 agonist ivuxolimab in advanced cancers. Study context: Patients took ivuxolimab, an agonistic anti-OX40 (CD134) antibody. Notes on the study in general: The 0.1-3.0 mg/kg partial responders had among the lowest clonal expansion.

The V and J ends lost 6 bases and 4 bases, in that order; junction bases with no gene match: 7. The CDR3 is 14 residues long. Germline CDR1 and CDR2: SEHNR and FQNEAQ (reference sequence). Note on this clone: Its antigen is undetermined.

This table comes from immunoSEQ multiplex PCR, and its TCRdb copy is limited to in-frame clones, with some not included. The data contain over 80,000 clones, about 90% of them singletons. Source: CD4+ or CD8+ T cells sorted from blood, taken in a trial of the OX40 agonist ivuxolimab. The TCR originated in an adult with an advanced solid tumor such as melanoma, head and neck, liver or kidney cancer. This chain links TRBV7-9 with TRBJ1-1; 8 bases agree with TRBD1. CDR3 amino acids: CASRAGGVGTEAFF. Written as DNA, the CDR3 is TGTGCCAGCAGGGCAGGGGGCGTCGGCACTGAAGCTTTCTTT.